This T cell receptor (beta chain) appears in the sequencing data of a study of T cell responses to AZD1222 COVID-19 vaccine. Sequencing was performed with immunoSEQ multiplex PCR; in TCRdb, only in-frame clones are kept and a portion is missing. Among 150,000 to 200,000 clones listed, 80% to 90% were seen once. V was clipped by 3 bases and J by 0 bases; unmatched bases: 2. Germline V CDR1 and CDR2: SGDLS, YYNGEE. The CDR3 runs to 15 residues. This clone was observed a handful of times. Its antigen is as yet unknown. Study-level points and caveats: With two AZD1222 doses given, Spike-specific TCR breadth and depth both rose.

The TCR sequence derives from an adult in good health. This chain connects TRBV9 to TRBJ2-1, with 8 bases aligning to TRBD1. Sequenced material: peripheral blood, taken on day 0 of MenACWY control vaccination. The CDR3 region has the DNA TGTGCCAGCAGCGCAACAGGGGGCTCCTACAATGAGCAGTTCTTC. Protein sequence: CASSATGGSYNEQFF.